This T cell receptor (beta chain) was identified during a study of T cell responses to AZD1222 COVID-19 vaccine. This clone was seen a few times. From germline, CDR1 is MNHEY and CDR2 SVGAGI. Trimming shortened V by 0 bases and J by 1 base, and 9 bases separated the two germline ends. The CDR3 totals 15 residues. Using immunoSEQ multiplex PCR, the repertoire was profiled, and TCRdb retains in-frame clones only, with some absent. The data contain more than 95,000 clones, roughly 84% of them singletons. This TCR derives from an adult who received the AZD1222 COVID-19 vaccine. Here the sequenced sample was peripheral blood, taken 28 days after the second AZD1222 dose. The chain employs TRBV6-5 and TRBJ1-1; the D gene is possibly TRBD1 (6 bases). For the CDR3, the DNA is TGTGCCAGCAGTTACTCTGGGGGCGAGAACACTGAAGCTTTCTTT. Its protein is CASSYSGGENTEAFF.